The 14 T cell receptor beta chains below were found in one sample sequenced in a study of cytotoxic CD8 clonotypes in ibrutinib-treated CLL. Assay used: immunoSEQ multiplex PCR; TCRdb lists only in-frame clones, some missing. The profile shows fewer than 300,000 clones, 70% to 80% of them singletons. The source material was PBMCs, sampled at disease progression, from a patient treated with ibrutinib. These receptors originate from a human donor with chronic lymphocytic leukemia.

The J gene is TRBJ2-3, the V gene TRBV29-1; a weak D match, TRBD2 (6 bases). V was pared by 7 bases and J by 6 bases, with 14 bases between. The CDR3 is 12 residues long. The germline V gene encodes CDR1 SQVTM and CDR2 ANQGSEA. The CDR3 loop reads CSGGIGGDTQYF. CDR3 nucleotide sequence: TGCAGCGGGGGGATCGGAGGGGATACGCAGTATTTT.

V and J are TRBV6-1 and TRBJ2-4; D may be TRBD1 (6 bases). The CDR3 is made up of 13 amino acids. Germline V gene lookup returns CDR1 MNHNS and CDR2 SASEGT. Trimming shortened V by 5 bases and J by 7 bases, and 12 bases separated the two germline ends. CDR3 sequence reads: CASSTTTGNIQYF. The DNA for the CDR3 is TGTGCCAGCAGTACGACTACAGGGAACATTCAGTACTTC.

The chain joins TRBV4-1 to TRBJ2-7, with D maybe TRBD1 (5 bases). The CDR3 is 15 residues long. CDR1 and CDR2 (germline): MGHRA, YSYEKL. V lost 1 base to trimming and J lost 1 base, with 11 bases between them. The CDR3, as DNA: TGCGCCAGCAGCCAAGTACAGGAGTTTTCCTACGAGCAGTACTTC. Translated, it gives CASSQVQEFSYEQYF.

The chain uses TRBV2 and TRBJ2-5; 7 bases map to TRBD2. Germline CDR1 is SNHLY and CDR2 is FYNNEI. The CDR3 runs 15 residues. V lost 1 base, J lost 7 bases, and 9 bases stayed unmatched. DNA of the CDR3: TGTGCCAGCAGTGAAGGACGAGCGGGACCCGGGACCCAGTACTTC. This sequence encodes CASSEGRAGPGTQYF.

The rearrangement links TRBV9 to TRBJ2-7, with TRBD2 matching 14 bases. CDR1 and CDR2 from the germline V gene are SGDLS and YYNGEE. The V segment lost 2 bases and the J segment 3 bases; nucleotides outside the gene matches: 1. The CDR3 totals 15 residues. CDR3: CASSVGTSGGYEQYF. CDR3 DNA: TGTGCCAGCAGCGTTGGGACTAGCGGGGGCTACGAGCAGTACTTC.

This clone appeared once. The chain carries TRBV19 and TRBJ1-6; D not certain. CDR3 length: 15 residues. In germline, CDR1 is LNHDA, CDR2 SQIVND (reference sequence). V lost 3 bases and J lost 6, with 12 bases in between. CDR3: CASSIPNRFNSPLHF. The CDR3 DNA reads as TGTGCCAGTAGTATTCCCAATAGGTTTAATTCACCCCTCCACTTT.

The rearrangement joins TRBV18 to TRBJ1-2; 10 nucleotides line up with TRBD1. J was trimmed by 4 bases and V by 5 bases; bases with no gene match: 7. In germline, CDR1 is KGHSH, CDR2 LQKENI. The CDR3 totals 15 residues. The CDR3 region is CASSFTGTGVYGYTF. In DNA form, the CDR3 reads TGTGCCAGCTCATTCACCGGGACAGGGGTCTATGGCTACACCTTC. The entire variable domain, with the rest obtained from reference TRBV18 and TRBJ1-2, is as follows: NAGVMQNPRHLVRRRGQEARLRCSPMKGHSHVYWYRQLPEEGLKFMVYLQKENIIDESGMPKERFSAEFPKEGPSILRIQQVVRGDSAAYFCASSFTGTGVYGYTFGSGTRLTVV.

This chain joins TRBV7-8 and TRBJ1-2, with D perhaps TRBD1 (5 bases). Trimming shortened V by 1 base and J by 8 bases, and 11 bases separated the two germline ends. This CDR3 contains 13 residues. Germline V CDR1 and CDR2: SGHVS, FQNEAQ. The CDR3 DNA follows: TGTGCCAGCAGCTTAGAACAGGCATGGGGCTACACCTTC. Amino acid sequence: CASSLEQAWGYTF.

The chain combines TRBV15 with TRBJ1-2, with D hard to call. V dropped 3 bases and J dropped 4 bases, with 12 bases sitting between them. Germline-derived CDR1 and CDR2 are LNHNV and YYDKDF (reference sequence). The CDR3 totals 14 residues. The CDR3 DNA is TGTGCCACCAGCAGCAGAGGGCAGTCCTATGGCTACACCTTC. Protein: CATSSRGQSYGYTF.

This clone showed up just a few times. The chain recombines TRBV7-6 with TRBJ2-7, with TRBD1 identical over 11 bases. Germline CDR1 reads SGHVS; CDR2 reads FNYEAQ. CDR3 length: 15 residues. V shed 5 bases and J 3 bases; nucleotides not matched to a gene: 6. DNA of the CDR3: TGTGCCAGCAGCCGAGCCGGGACAGGGGGCTACGAGCAGTACTTC. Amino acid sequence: CASSRAGTGGYEQYF.

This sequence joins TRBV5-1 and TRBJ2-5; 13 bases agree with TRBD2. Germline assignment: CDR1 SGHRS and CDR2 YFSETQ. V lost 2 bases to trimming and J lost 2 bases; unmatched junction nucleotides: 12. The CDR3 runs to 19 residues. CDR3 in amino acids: CASSLWGLAGPNNQETQYF. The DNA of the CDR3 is TGCGCCAGCAGCTTATGGGGACTAGCGGGGCCCAACAATCAAGAGACCCAGTACTTC. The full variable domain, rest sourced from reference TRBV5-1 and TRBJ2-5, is KAGVTQTPRYLIKTRGQQVTLSCSPISGHRSVSWYQQTPGQGLQFLFEYFSETQRNKGNFPGRFSGRQFSNSRSEMNVSTLELGDSALYLCASSLWGLAGPNNQETQYFGPGTRLLVL.

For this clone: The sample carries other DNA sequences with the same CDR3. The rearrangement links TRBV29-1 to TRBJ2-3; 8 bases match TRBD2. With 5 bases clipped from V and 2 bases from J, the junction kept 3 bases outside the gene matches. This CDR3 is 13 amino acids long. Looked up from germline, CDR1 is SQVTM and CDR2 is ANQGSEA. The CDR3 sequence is CSVSGRLTDTQYF. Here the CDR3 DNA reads TGCAGCGTTAGCGGGAGACTCACAGATACGCAGTATTTT.

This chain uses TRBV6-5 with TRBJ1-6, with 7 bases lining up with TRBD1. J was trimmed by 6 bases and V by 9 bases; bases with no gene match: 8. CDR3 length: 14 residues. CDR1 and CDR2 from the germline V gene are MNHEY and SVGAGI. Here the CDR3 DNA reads TGTGCCAGGAGAACCGACAGGGCTAATTCACCCCTCCACTTT. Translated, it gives CARRTDRANSPLHF.

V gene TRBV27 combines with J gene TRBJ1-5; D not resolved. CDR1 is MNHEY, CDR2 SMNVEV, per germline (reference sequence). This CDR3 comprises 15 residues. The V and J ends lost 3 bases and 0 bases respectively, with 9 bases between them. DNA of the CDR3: TGTGCCAGCAGTTTGACAATTTATAGCAATCAGCCCCAGCATTTT. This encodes CASSLTIYSNQPQHF.